What follows are 32 T cell receptor beta chains derived from one specimen sequenced in a study of blood T cell repertoires in COVID-19. The table came from immunoSEQ multiplex PCR; TCRdb's copy has only in-frame clones and leaves some out. The data hold around 270,000 clones, with more than 75% observed a single time. Sequences were obtained from peripheral blood. The source of these receptors is a man between 35 and 55 years old who had recovered from COVID-19.

This clone has a handful of counts. The chain combines TRBV2 with TRBJ1-1; 8 nucleotides line up with TRBD1. This CDR3 is built from 14 residues. The V segment lost 6 bases and the J segment 5 bases; nucleotides outside the gene matches: 8. Germline CDR1 reads SNHLY; CDR2 reads FYNNEI. CDR3 sequence (DNA): TGTGCCAGCAGCCCTGGACAGGGTTTAACTGAAGCTTTCTTT. Amino acids: CASSPGQGLTEAFF. Drawing the rest from reference TRBV2 and TRBJ1-1, the complete variable domain is EPEVTQTPSHQVTQMGQEVILRCVPISNHLYFYWYRQILGQKVEFLVSFYNNEISEKSEIFDDQFSVERPDGSNFTLKIRSTKLEDSAMYFCASSPGQGLTEAFFGQGTRLTVV.

The chain employs TRBV13 and TRBJ2-3, with D possibly being TRBD1 (5 bases). The germline CDR1 and CDR2 sequences are PRHDT and FYEKMQ (reference sequence). The CDR3 contains 18 residues. Trimming shortened V by 1 base and J by 3 bases, and 20 bases separated the two germline ends. The CDR3 sequence is CASSLDSRRQGGTDTQYF. CDR3 sequence (DNA): TGTGCCAGCAGCTTAGATTCTAGGCGGCAGGGTGGGACAGATACGCAGTATTTT.

The CDR3 sequence is CASSLGGGHETQYF. In nucleotides, the CDR3 is TGTGCCAGCAGCTTGGGCGGGGGACACGAGACCCAGTACTTC. The V call is TRBV5-4, the J call TRBJ2-5, with D perhaps matching TRBD2 (7 bases). Trimming took 0 bases from V and 5 from J, leaving 11 bases between them. This CDR3 spans 14 amino acids. Per germline, CDR1 SGHNT and CDR2 YYREEE (reference sequence). Filled out from reference TRBV5-4 and TRBJ2-5, the complete variable domain reads ETGVTQSPTHLIKTRGQQVTLRCSSQSGHNTVSWYQQALGQGPQFIFQYYREEENGRGNFPPRFSGLQFPNYSSELNVNALELDDSALYLCASSLGGGHETQYFGPGTRLLVL.

This sequence joins TRBV18 and TRBJ2-2, with 9 bases fitting TRBD1. V was clipped by 3 bases and J by 3 bases; unmatched bases: 8. This CDR3 has 17 residues. Germline V CDR1 and CDR2: KGHSH, LQKENI. The CDR3 bases are TGTGCCAGCTCACCTCGACTTAGACAGGGGGACACCGGGGAGCTGTTTTTT. Translation: CASSPRLRQGDTGELFF.

The V and J genes are TRBV6-5 and TRBJ2-1; TRBD2 matches at 8 bases. V lost 0 bases and J lost 2; bases outside the gene matches: 3. In germline, CDR1 is MNHEY, CDR2 SVGAGI. The CDR3 extends over 16 amino acids. The CDR3 DNA reads as TGTGCCAGCAGTTACTCTCAACTAGCGGCCTACAATGAGCAGTTCTTC. Translated: CASSYSQLAAYNEQFF.

The chain joins TRBV5-4 to TRBJ2-5, with a tentative D call TRBD2 (5 bases). With 3 bases removed from V and 9 bases from J, the gap between germline ends came to 15 bases. The germline CDR1 and CDR2 sequences are SGHNT and YYREEE (reference sequence). The CDR3 length is 13 residues. The CDR3 protein is CASSSPLSEAQYF. CDR3 coding DNA: TGTGCCAGCAGCTCCCCTTTGTCGGAGGCCCAGTACTTC.

This clone came up once. CDR3 nucleotides: TGTGCCAGCTCCCTTGAGGCCCTCACTGAAGCTTTCTTT. Protein sequence: CASSLEALTEAFF. The chain carries TRBV18 and TRBJ1-1; D not resolved. This CDR3 contains 13 residues. V lost 6 bases, J lost 4 bases, and 12 bases lay in between. CDR1 KGHSH and CDR2 LQKENI come from the germline V gene. Full variable domain (remainder filled in from reference TRBV18 and TRBJ1-1): NAGVMQNPRHLVRRRGQEARLRCSPMKGHSHVYWYRQLPEEGLKFMVYLQKENIIDESGMPKERFSAEFPKEGPSILRIQQVVRGDSAAYFCASSLEALTEAFFGQGTRLTVV.

This clone was observed a handful of times. The chain has TRBV20-1 and TRBJ2-7; 13 nucleotides agree with TRBD2. CDR3 size: 17 residues. Losses at the gene ends were 3 bases for V and 4 bases for J; bases not matched to a gene: 12. Germline V gene lookup returns CDR1 DFQATT and CDR2 SNEGSKA (reference sequence). DNA for the CDR3: TGCAGTGCTAGTAGTACTAGCGGGAGGGCGGTTAGTTACGAGCAGTACTTC. Translating it yields CSASSTSGRAVSYEQYF.

J is TRBJ2-3 and V is TRBV2; TRBD2 aligns across 7 bases. V shed 8 bases, J shed 4 bases, and the junction held 6 bases outside the gene matches. Looked up from germline, CDR1 is SNHLY and CDR2 is FYNNEI. The CDR3 length is 13 residues. The CDR3 here is CASWGGGADTQYF. In nucleotides, the CDR3 is TGTGCCAGCTGGGGCGGGGGAGCAGATACGCAGTATTTT.

This chain uses TRBV14 with TRBJ1-2, with 7 nucleotides matching TRBD1. The CDR3 spans 16 residues. With 4 bases clipped from V and 4 bases from J, the junction kept 12 bases outside the gene matches. Germline assignment: CDR1 SGHDN and CDR2 FVKESK. The CDR3 loop reads CASSLDPGQAAYGYTF. The CDR3 bases are TGTGCCAGCAGCCTCGACCCCGGACAGGCGGCCTATGGCTACACCTTC.

The chain has TRBV4-1 and TRBJ1-3, with a weak D call TRBD1 (5 bases). The germline V and J ends were trimmed by 0 bases and 2 bases, with 17 bases remaining between them. This CDR3 comprises 18 residues. Germline CDR1 MGHRA, CDR2 YSYEKL. The CDR3 nucleotides read TGCGCCAGCAGCCAAGACCCGCGAAGGAGCAGGGCTGGAAACACCATATATTTT. This gives the protein CASSQDPRRSRAGNTIYF.

This clone was seen a few times. This chain links TRBV16 with TRBJ1-1; D might be TRBD1 (6 bases). From germline, CDR1 is KGHSY and CDR2 FQNENV. V dropped 3 bases and J dropped 5 bases, with 10 bases sitting between them. CDR3 length equals 13 residues. CDR3 nucleotide sequence: TGTGCCAGCAGCCAGGGGGCGCGTACTGAAGCTTTCTTT. Its protein product is CASSQGARTEAFF.

With respect to this clone: Other DNA sequences in this sample translate to the same CDR3. The chain uses TRBV4-2 and TRBJ2-7, with D possibly TRBD2 on 6 matching bases. The ends were cut back, 4 bases at V and 0 bases at J, with 7 bases in the middle. This CDR3 has 13 amino acids. Germline CDR1 is LGHNA and CDR2 is YNFKEQ. DNA of the CDR3: TGTGCCAGCAGCCGCGGGGACTCCTACGAGCAGTACTTC. Encoded protein: CASSRGDSYEQYF.

The rearrangement joins TRBV19 to TRBJ2-6; D is possibly TRBD2 (5 bases). V was trimmed by 7 bases and J by 1 base, leaving 14 bases between them. CDR3 length: 16 amino acids. Germline values: CDR1 LNHDA, CDR2 SQIVND (reference sequence). CDR3 DNA: TGTGCCAGTATAGAAGGGAGCCCATCTGGGGCCAACGTCCTGACTTTC. Translation gives CASIEGSPSGANVLTF.

This sequence joins TRBV21-1 and TRBJ2-2; the tabulated D call, TRBD1, remains unverified against the DNA. TRBV21-1 is a recognized pseudogene. This CDR3 has 17 amino acids. In DNA, the CDR3 is TGTGCCAGCAGCAAAGGTCATGGGACAGCGAACACCGGGGAGCTGTTTTTT. Encoded protein: CASSKGHGTANTGELFF.

The V gene is TRBV5-1, the J gene TRBJ1-3, with D possibly TRBD1 on 5 matching bases. Germline V gives CDR1 SGHRS, CDR2 YFSETQ. The V and J ends lost 4 bases and 0 bases respectively, with 8 bases between them. CDR3 length: 14 amino acids. The CDR3 coding sequence is TGCGCCAGCAGCCAGGGCAACTCTGGAAACACCATATATTTT. Residues: CASSQGNSGNTIYF.

The V call is TRBV21-1, the J call TRBJ1-1; TRBD1 is the table's D call and was not checked against the DNA. TRBV21-1 is tagged as a pseudogene. The CDR3 spans 15 residues. In DNA, the CDR3 is TGTGCCAGCAGCAACCCAGGGACAGCGAACACTGAAGCTTTCTTT. Protein sequence: CASSNPGTANTEAFF.

The chain links TRBV11-2 to TRBJ1-1, with 7 bases matching TRBD1. V was pared by 3 bases and J by 5 bases, with 3 bases of the junction left unmatched. The germline gives CDR1 SGHAT, CDR2 FQNNGV. The CDR3 has 13 residues. In DNA, the CDR3 is TGTGCCAGCAGCTTGACAGGGAGGACTGAAGCTTTCTTT. It encodes CASSLTGRTEAFF.

The chain joins TRBV23-1 to TRBJ2-7; TRBD1 is a possible D gene (6 bases). TRBV23-1 is an open reading frame whose function is uncertain. The CDR3 is made up of 16 amino acids. The V end was cut by 3 bases, the J end by 5 bases, with 20 bases between. CDR3 in amino acids: CASSHPIPGQMNEQYF. CDR3 sequence (DNA): TGCGCCAGCAGTCATCCTATTCCGGGACAAATGAACGAGCAGTACTTC.

This clone was seen only a few times. V is TRBV2 and J is TRBJ2-4; a weak D match, TRBD1 (5 bases). The CDR3 covers 13 residues. Germline assignment: CDR1 SNHLY and CDR2 FYNNEI. V gave up 7 bases and J gave up 2 bases, with 9 bases separating them. CDR3 in DNA: TGTGCCAGCAAGGGGCCATCCAAAAACATTCAGTACTTC. This gives the protein CASKGPSKNIQYF.

The chain has TRBV6-5 and TRBJ2-7; a possible D gene is TRBD1 (5 bases). In germline, CDR1 is MNHEY, CDR2 SVGAGI. The length of the CDR3 is 14 residues. V lost 0 bases to trimming and J lost 3 bases, with 9 bases between them. CDR3 protein: CASSYSQGLYEQYF. The CDR3 coding sequence is TGTGCCAGCAGTTACTCTCAGGGCCTCTACGAGCAGTACTTC.

The chain uses TRBV6-6 and TRBJ1-5, with D possibly matching TRBD1 (5 bases). Between the trimmed V and J ends, which lost 5 bases and 5 bases, there was a span of 16 bases. Germline V gives CDR1 MNHNY, CDR2 SVGAGI (reference sequence). This CDR3 has 15 amino acids. CDR3 protein: CASSTGRSEYQPQHF. The CDR3 DNA reads as TGTGCCAGCAGTACAGGAAGGTCGGAATATCAGCCCCAGCATTTT.

J is TRBJ2-3 and V is TRBV2; D unresolved. This CDR3 contains 13 residues. Trimming pared 2 bases from V and 5 bases from J, leaving 8 bases between. The germline V gene has CDR1 SNHLY and CDR2 FYNNEI. The CDR3 bases are TGTGCCAGCAGTGAAATCGGTAAAGATACGCAGTATTTT. Its protein is CASSEIGKDTQYF.

The chain uses TRBV28 and TRBJ1-5; TRBD1 matches 9 bases. V shed 7 bases, J shed 4 bases, and the junction held 8 bases outside the gene matches. The CDR3 consists of 15 residues. CDR1 and CDR2 from the germline V gene are MDHEN and SYDVKM. CDR3 loop: CASTSDRGGNQPQHF. CDR3 sequence (DNA): TGTGCCAGCACCTCGGACAGGGGCGGAAATCAGCCCCAGCATTTT. Complete variable domain (other parts from reference TRBV28 and TRBJ1-5): DVKVTQSSRYLVKRTGEKVFLECVQDMDHENMFWYRQDPGLGLRLIYFSYDVKMKEKGDIPEGYSVSREKKERFSLILESASTNQTSMYLCASTSDRGGNQPQHFGDGTRLSIL.

V is TRBV5-1 and J is TRBJ1-1, with 7 bases identical to TRBD1. This CDR3 comprises 13 residues. Germline CDR1 SGHRS, CDR2 YFSETQ. The V segment lost 3 bases and the J segment 8 bases; nucleotides outside the gene matches: 7. The CDR3 spells CASSSPGGLEAFF. The CDR3 region has the DNA TGCGCCAGCAGCTCACCAGGGGGATTGGAAGCTTTCTTT. Full variable domain (rest looked up from reference TRBV5-1 and TRBJ1-1): KAGVTQTPRYLIKTRGQQVTLSCSPISGHRSVSWYQQTPGQGLQFLFEYFSETQRNKGNFPGRFSGRQFSNSRSEMNVSTLELGDSALYLCASSSPGGLEAFFGQGTRLTVV.

For the CDR3, the DNA is TGTGCCAGCAGCGCCTTTCTAGATTTCACCGGGGAGCTGTTTTTT. Its protein is CASSAFLDFTGELFF. The gene calls are TRBV9 and TRBJ2-2, with D uncertain. The CDR3 is made up of 15 amino acids. V was shortened by 3 bases and J by 4 bases, with 13 bases between the two germline ends. Germline-derived CDR1 and CDR2 are SGDLS and YYNGEE.

This chain joins TRBV5-4 and TRBJ2-3, with a possible D match to TRBD2 (6 bases). The CDR3 is made up of 16 amino acids. The ends were cut back, 0 bases at V and 2 bases at J, with 13 bases in the middle. Per the germline V gene, CDR1 is SGHNT and CDR2 is YYREEE (reference sequence). The CDR3 DNA follows: TGTGCCAGCAGCTTGGAGGCGGGAACTGTCACAGATACGCAGTATTTT. The encoded protein is CASSLEAGTVTDTQYF.

This chain joins TRBV7-2 and TRBJ2-3; a weak D match, TRBD2 (6 bases). CDR1 and CDR2 from the germline V gene are SGHTA and FQGNSA. Trimming shortened V by 1 base and J by 5 bases, and 16 bases separated the two germline ends. The CDR3 loop spans 16 amino acids. The CDR3 bases are TGTGCCAGCAGCTTAGGGGCTAGCGTCAAAGGAGATACGCAGTATTTT. It encodes CASSLGASVKGDTQYF.

The rearrangement joins TRBV19 to TRBJ2-2; a possible D gene is TRBD2 (5 bases). Trimming stripped 4 bases from V and 5 bases from J, with 14 bases between. From germline, CDR1 is LNHDA and CDR2 SQIVND (reference sequence). The CDR3 length is 15 residues. CDR3 in DNA: TGTGCCAGTAGTACGGCCGGGATCGGTACCGGGGAGCTGTTTTTT. This encodes CASSTAGIGTGELFF.

V and J are TRBV7-9 and TRBJ1-1, with D unresolved. This CDR3 has 15 residues. Germline-derived CDR1 and CDR2 are SEHNR and FQNEAQ (reference sequence). Trimming removed 2 bases from V and 2 bases from J, with 12 bases in between. The CDR3: CASSLLLQINTEAFF. Here the CDR3 DNA reads TGTGCCAGCAGCTTACTCTTACAGATTAACACTGAAGCTTTCTTT.

The V gene is TRBV12-5, the J gene TRBJ2-7; 11 bases line up with TRBD2. This CDR3 has 16 residues. Germline values: CDR1 LGHNT, CDR2 FRNRAP. The trim removed 1 base at V and 6 bases at J, leaving 8 bases unmatched. The CDR3: CASGLAQLAGESEQYF. The CDR3 region has the DNA TGTGCTAGTGGTTTGGCCCAACTAGCGGGGGAGTCCGAGCAGTACTTC. Full variable domain (rest looked up from reference TRBV12-5 and TRBJ2-7): DARVTQTPRHKVTEMGQEVTMRCQPILGHNTVFWYRQTMMQGLELLAYFRNRAPLDDSGMPKDRFSAEMPDATLATLKIQPSEPRDSAVYFCASGLAQLAGESEQYFGPGTRLTVT.

This clone has only one observation. The chain joins TRBV19 to TRBJ1-2; weak D call: TRBD1 (6 bases). Looked up from germline, CDR1 is LNHDA and CDR2 is SQIVND (reference sequence). The CDR3 consists of 15 residues. Trimming removed 4 bases at V and 4 bases at J, with 16 bases between. The CDR3 loop is CASSTFRDTIYGYTF. DNA for the CDR3: TGTGCCAGTAGTACCTTCCGGGACACTATCTATGGCTACACCTTC.